The 10 T cell receptor beta chains below were found in one sample sequenced in a study of cytomegalovirus exposure and HLA in healthy donors. The method was immunoSEQ multiplex PCR; TCRdb's version includes in-frame clones alone and lacks a portion of them. The table lists 170,000 or so clones, 85% of them singletons, with about 15% in the top ten. Sequenced sample: PBMCs. The receptors were sampled from a man between 18 and 35 years old in good health and CMV-seropositive.

This clone appeared a single time. The chain is built from TRBV9 and TRBJ2-7, with a possible D match to TRBD1 (7 bases). Germline loops: CDR1 SGDLS, CDR2 YYNGEE. The CDR3 has 15 amino acids. Trimming cost V 3 bases and J 2 bases, with 15 bases left between them. CDR3 in DNA: TGTGCCAGCAGCGCCGGAGGGACAGCCCCCTACGAGCAGTACTTC. Translating gives CASSAGGTAPYEQYF.

V and J are TRBV27 and TRBJ1-1, with 8 bases identical to TRBD1. V shed 3 bases, J shed 10 bases, and the junction held 10 bases outside the gene matches. The CDR3 is made up of 14 amino acids. Germline assignment: CDR1 MNHEY and CDR2 SMNVEV (reference sequence). The CDR3 is CASSFSGQGQGAFF. CDR3 sequence (DNA): TGTGCCAGCAGTTTCTCCGGACAGGGCCAAGGAGCTTTCTTT.

The chain uses TRBV11-2 and TRBJ1-1; tentatively, D is TRBD1 (5 bases). Germline V gene data show CDR1 as SGHAT and CDR2 as FQNNGV. V lost 5 bases, J lost 10 bases, and 14 bases lay in between. The CDR3 totals 12 residues. Written as DNA, the CDR3 is TGTGCCAGCAGCGGGGGAGGGAGTCGAGCTTTCTTT. It yields the protein CASSGGGSRAFF. Full variable domain (missing parts from reference TRBV11-2 and TRBJ1-1): EAGVAQSPRYKIIEKRQSVAFWCNPISGHATLYWYQQILGQGPKLLIQFQNNGVVDDSQLPKDRFSAERLKGVDSTLKIQPAKLEDSAVYLCASSGGGSRAFFGQGTRLTVV.

The chain links TRBV7-8 to TRBJ2-7; TRBD2 aligns across 11 bases. The CDR3 spans 15 residues. Germline V gene data show CDR1 as SGHVS and CDR2 as FQNEAQ. The V and J ends lost 5 bases and 4 bases, in that order; junction bases with no gene match: 7. The CDR3 DNA sequence: TGTGCCAGCAGCCCGAGAACTAGCGGGAGTTACGAGCAGTACTTC. Amino acids: CASSPRTSGSYEQYF.

The chain carries TRBV27 and TRBJ1-5, with D possibly TRBD1 on 5 matching bases. The CDR3 extends over 14 amino acids. The V and J ends lost 5 bases and 2 bases respectively, with 10 bases between them. Germline V gene sequence: CDR1 MNHEY, CDR2 SMNVEV (reference sequence). CDR3 sequence reads: CASSPGGGNQPQHF. The DNA for the CDR3 is TGTGCCAGCAGTCCCGGGGGGGGCAATCAGCCCCAGCATTTT.

This rearrangement joins TRBV5-1 to TRBJ2-3; D is unresolved. Germline CDR1 is SGHRS and CDR2 is YFSETQ. The germline V and J ends were trimmed by 4 bases and 0 bases, with 9 bases remaining between them. The CDR3 consists of 14 residues. The CDR3 DNA reads as TGCGCCAGCAGCCCCACGGTTAGCACAGATACGCAGTATTTT. Translating it yields CASSPTVSTDTQYF.

V usage is TRBV5-5 and J usage is TRBJ2-7, with D perhaps matching TRBD2 (5 bases). Germline V gives CDR1 SGHKS, CDR2 YYEKEE (reference sequence). The CDR3 consists of 15 residues. Trimming pared 5 bases from V and 1 base from J, leaving 16 bases between. The CDR3 protein is CASRIGRSISYEQYF. In DNA form, the CDR3 reads TGTGCCAGCAGAATAGGGAGATCTATTTCCTACGAGCAGTACTTC.

This clone was recorded a few times. The chain joins TRBV27 to TRBJ1-2; 10 positions agree with TRBD1. Trimming took 5 bases from V and 8 from J; bases not matched to a gene: 5. CDR3 length equals 13 residues. In germline, CDR1 is MNHEY, CDR2 SMNVEV (reference sequence). CDR3 residues: CASSDRGRGGYTF. For the CDR3, the DNA is TGTGCCAGCAGTGACAGGGGGCGCGGGGGCTACACCTTC.

The CDR3 sequence is CASSPIDTYTGELFF. The CDR3 coding sequence is TGCGCCAGCAGCCCCATCGACACCTACACCGGGGAGCTGTTTTTT. J is TRBJ2-2 and V is TRBV5-1; D ambiguous. The ends were cut back, 4 bases at V and 3 bases at J, with 13 bases in the middle. CDR1 is SGHRS, CDR2 YFSETQ, per germline. The CDR3 extends over 15 amino acids.

This chain connects TRBV30 to TRBJ2-7; maybe TRBD1 (7 bases). The V gene's germline CDR1 is GTSNPN and CDR2 SVGIG (reference sequence). The CDR3 is 14 amino acids. Trimming took off 2 bases at V and 4 bases at J, with 15 bases between the two ends. The CDR3 is CAWSNGRGAYEQYF. CDR3 bases: TGTGCCTGGAGTAACGGCAGGGGGGCTTACGAGCAGTACTTC.